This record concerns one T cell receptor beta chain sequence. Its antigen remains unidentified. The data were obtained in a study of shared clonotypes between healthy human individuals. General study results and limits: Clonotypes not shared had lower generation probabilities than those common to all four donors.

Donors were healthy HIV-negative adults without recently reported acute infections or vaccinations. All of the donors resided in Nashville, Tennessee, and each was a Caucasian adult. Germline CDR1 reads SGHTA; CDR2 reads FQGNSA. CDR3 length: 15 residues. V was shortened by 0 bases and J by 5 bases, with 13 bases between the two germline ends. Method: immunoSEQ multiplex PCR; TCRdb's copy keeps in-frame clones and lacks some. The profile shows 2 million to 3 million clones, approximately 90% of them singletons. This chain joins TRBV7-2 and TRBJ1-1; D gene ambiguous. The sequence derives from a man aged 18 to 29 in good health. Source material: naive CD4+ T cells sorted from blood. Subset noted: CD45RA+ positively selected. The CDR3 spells CASSLAPSIGTEAFF. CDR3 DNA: TGTGCCAGCAGCTTAGCACCTTCTATAGGGACTGAAGCTTTCTTT.